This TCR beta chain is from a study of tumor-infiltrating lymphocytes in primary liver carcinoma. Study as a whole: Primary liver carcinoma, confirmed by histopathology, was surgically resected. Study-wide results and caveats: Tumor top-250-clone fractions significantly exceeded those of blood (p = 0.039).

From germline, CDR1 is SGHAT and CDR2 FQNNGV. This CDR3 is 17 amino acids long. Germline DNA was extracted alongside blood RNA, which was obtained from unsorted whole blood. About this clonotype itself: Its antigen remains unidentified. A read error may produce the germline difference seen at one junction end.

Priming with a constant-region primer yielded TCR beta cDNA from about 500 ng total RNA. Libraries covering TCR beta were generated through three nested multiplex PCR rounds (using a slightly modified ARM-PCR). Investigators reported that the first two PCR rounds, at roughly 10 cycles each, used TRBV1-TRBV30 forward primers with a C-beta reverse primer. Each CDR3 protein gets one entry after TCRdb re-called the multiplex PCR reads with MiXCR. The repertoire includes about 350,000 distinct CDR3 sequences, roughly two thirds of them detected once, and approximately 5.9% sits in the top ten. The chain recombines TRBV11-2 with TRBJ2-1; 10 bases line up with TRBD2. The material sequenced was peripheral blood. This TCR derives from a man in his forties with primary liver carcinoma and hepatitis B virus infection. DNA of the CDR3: TGTGTCAGCAGCTTAGCGGTTAGCGGGGGGTCCTACAATGAGCAGTGCTTC. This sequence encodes CVSSLAVSGGSYNEQCF.